This TCR beta chain derives from a study of cytomegalovirus exposure and HLA in healthy donors. Study summary: Within an early data release were around 80 million unique TCRs drawn from HLA-typed donors. Overall study findings and caveats: Donors belonging to an Asian-associated ancestry cluster reportedly showed fewer N-insertions in productive TCRs than the 666-donor mean, according to what a later analysis found.

As concerns this clone: Its antigen is unknown.

Vbeta (60) and Jbeta (13) primers were used in the PCR. The assay was immunoSEQ multiplex PCR, and TCRdb's table has in-frame clones only and misses some. This table has about 180,000 clones, 80% appearing once. The germline V gene encodes CDR1 MNHEY and CDR2 SVGAGI. The V end lost 2 bases, the J end lost 8 bases, and 7 bases lay between the germline ends. The CDR3 extends over 11 amino acids. This sequence originates from a girl aged 5 to 17 in good health and CMV-seropositive. This chain uses TRBV6-5 with TRBJ2-7; tentatively, D is TRBD2 (5 bases). Sequencing was performed on PBMCs. CDR3: CASSYTGKQYF. CDR3 coding DNA: TGTGCCAGCAGTTACACGGGAAAGCAGTACTTC.